The rows below give T cell receptor beta chains drawn from one sample of a study of vaccination effects on CD4 cells after COVID-19. No antigen is known for these receptors. Sequencing used immunoSEQ multiplex PCR; TCRdb keeps in-frame clones, though not all of them. The table has over 45,000 clones, 67% seen once. This specimen consisted of CD4+ T cells from PBMCs cultured without peptide, obtained before COVID-19 vaccination. Receptors were obtained from a human donor who received a COVID-19 vaccine. CDR3s include the opening cysteine and the closing phenylalanine or tryptophan. Each record gives: J gene, clone size, V gene, D gene, CDR3 protein, CDR3 DNA. D genes are given only for firm matches. Not all rows give a size; the values are once, few, many and, for expanded clones, a class.

TRBJ1-2,-,TRBV6-2/TRBV6-3,TRBD1,CASSSGQGTPHYGYTF,TGTGCCAGCAGTTCCGGACAGGGCACCCCTCATTATGGCTACACCTTC
TRBJ1-5,-,TRBV28,-,CASSLRGRGAGQPQHF,TGTGCCAGCAGTTTAAGAGGCAGGGGCGCCGGTCAGCCCCAGCATTTT
TRBJ2-3,-,TRBV7-2,-,CASSLAATGGRTDTQYF,TGTGCCAGCAGCTTAGCGGCTACGGGGGGCCGCACAGATACGCAGTATTTT
TRBJ2-6,-,TRBV4-1,-,CASSQWGTAGANVLTF,TGCGCCAGCAGCCAATGGGGGACTGCCGGGGCCAACGTCCTGACTTTC
TRBJ1-5,few,TRBV4-3,-,CASSQNSNQPQHF,TGCGCCAGCAGCCAGAATAGCAATCAGCCCCAGCATTTT
TRBJ2-3,few,TRBV12-3/TRBV12-4,TRBD2,CASSLGGEDTQYF,TGTGCCAGCAGCCTGGGGGGGGAAGATACGCAGTATTTT
TRBJ2-7,once,TRBV25-1,-,CASSEGGLTHSYEQYF,TGTGCCAGCAGTGAAGGGGGTCTGACCCACTCCTACGAGCAGTACTTC
TRBJ2-5,few,TRBV20-1,TRBD1,CSARKLGQGYF,TGCAGTGCTAGAAAGTTGGGACAGGGGTACTTC
TRBJ2-5,-,TRBV4-1,TRBD2,CASSLGLAGGMETQYF,TGCGCCAGCAGCCTGGGACTAGCGGGAGGAATGGAGACCCAGTACTTC
TRBJ1-5,-,TRBV27,-,CASSPGGGYSNQPQHF,TGTGCCAGCAGTCCAGGCGGGGGATATAGCAATCAGCCCCAGCATTTT
TRBJ1-1,-,TRBV6-5,-,CASSSDRLRGTEAFF,TGTGCCAGCAGTTCCGACAGACTCCGGGGCACTGAAGCTTTCTTT
TRBJ2-5,-,TRBV6-5,TRBD2,CASRFTSGSRETQYF,TGTGCCAGCAGATTCACTAGCGGGTCCCGGGAGACCCAGTACTTC
TRBJ1-2,-,TRBV28,-,CASRYTGTSYGYTF,TGTGCCAGCAGATATACCGGGACTAGCTATGGCTACACCTTC
TRBJ1-2,-,TRBV28,-,CASTSGGQAVGYTF,TGTGCCAGCACCAGTGGGGGGCAGGCGGTTGGCTACACCTTC
TRBJ2-7,-,TRBV6-5,-,CASSYSITQGKAEQYF,TGTGCCAGCAGTTACTCGATCACCCAGGGGAAGGCCGAGCAGTACTTC
TRBJ2-2,-,TRBV10-3,TRBD1,CAIRGTGFGGELFF,TGTGCCATCAGGGGGACAGGGTTTGGCGGGGAGCTGTTTTTT
TRBJ1-3,few,TRBV7-2,-,CASSLAWLSSAGNTIYF,TGTGCCAGCAGCTTAGCTTGGTTGAGTAGCGCTGGAAACACCATATATTTT
TRBJ2-5,once,TRBV4-2,TRBD2,CASSQAGLAGGQETQYF,TGTGCCAGCAGCCAAGCGGGACTAGCGGGGGGACAAGAGACCCAGTACTTC
TRBJ1-5,-,TRBV19,-,CASSIGGGPSNQPQHF,TGTGCCAGTAGTATAGGGGGGGGCCCTAGCAATCAGCCCCAGCATTTT
TRBJ2-1,-,TRBV10-3,-,CAISELGLDNEQFF,TGTGCCATCAGTGAGTTGGGTCTGGACAATGAGCAGTTCTTC
TRBJ1-1,-,TRBV25-1,TRBD1,CASSKGPGQGASGAFF,TGTGCCAGCAGTAAAGGGCCGGGACAGGGGGCATCGGGAGCTTTCTTT
TRBJ2-1,-,TRBV3-1/TRBV3-2,TRBD2,CASSQGTSGAYNEQFF,TGTGCCAGCAGCCAGGGGACTAGCGGGGCATACAATGAGCAGTTCTTC
TRBJ1-1,few,TRBV7-9,-,CASSLGPYTEAFF,TGTGCCAGCAGCTTAGGACCCTACACTGAAGCTTTCTTT
TRBJ2-4,-,TRBV27,-,CASSLSGGQGMNIQYF,TGTGCCAGCAGTTTATCAGGTGGGCAGGGGATGAACATTCAGTACTTC
TRBJ1-5,few,TRBV18,-,CASSSDRNQPQHF,TGTGCCAGCTCATCCGACAGAAATCAGCCCCAGCATTTT
TRBJ1-5,-,TRBV14,TRBD1,CASSPFGTGGRQPQHF,TGTGCCAGCAGCCCTTTCGGGACAGGGGGCCGACAGCCCCAGCATTTT
TRBJ1-1,-,TRBV4-1,-,CASSHQSGAQNTEAFF,TGCGCCAGCAGCCACCAATCAGGGGCCCAGAACACTGAAGCTTTCTTT
TRBJ1-2,few,TRBV19,TRBD1,CASSSPYRGGYGYTF,TGTGCCAGTAGTTCCCCGTACAGGGGGGGCTATGGCTACACCTTC
TRBJ1-6,-,TRBV5-1,-,CASSSRGRVQDSPLHF,TGCGCCAGCAGCTCGCGGGGGCGGGTTCAGGATTCACCCCTCCACTTT
TRBJ2-3,-,TRBV3-1/TRBV3-2,TRBD2,CASSLTSGGGDTQYF,TGTGCCAGCAGCTTAACTTCGGGAGGAGGAGATACGCAGTATTTT
TRBJ1-1,-,TRBV18,-,CASSPEWGREAFF,TGTGCCAGCTCACCAGAATGGGGGAGGGAAGCTTTCTTT
TRBJ2-5,-,TRBV6-6,-,CASSRKGGGTQYF,TGTGCCAGCAGTAGGAAGGGGGGCGGTACCCAGTACTTC
TRBJ1-2,-,TRBV29-1,-,CSRPQVEYGYTF,TGCAGCCGACCCCAGGTGGAGTATGGCTACACCTTC
TRBJ2-7,-,TRBV7-2,TRBD2,CASSTIAGSTYEQYF,TGTGCCAGCAGCACAATAGCGGGGTCAACCTACGAGCAGTACTTC
TRBJ2-4,-,TRBV5-1,TRBD1,CASSDTGGHNIQYF,TGCGCCAGCAGCGATACAGGGGGCCACAACATTCAGTACTTC
TRBJ1-4,-,TRBV5-4,-,CASSLVPGEKLFF,TGTGCCAGCAGCTTGGTCCCCGGCGAAAAACTGTTTTTT
TRBJ2-1,-,TRBV4-1,-,CASSQVGQKQFF,TGCGCCAGCAGCCAAGTCGGGCAGAAGCAGTTCTTC
TRBJ2-5,-,TRBV4-2,TRBD2,CASSQGLAGEGPGETQYF,TGTGCCAGCAGCCAAGGACTAGCGGGAGAGGGTCCGGGAGAGACCCAGTACTTC
TRBJ2-1,-,TRBV28,-,CASSFLPGSSSYNEQFF,TGTGCCAGCAGTTTCTTGCCGGGGTCGAGCTCCTACAATGAGCAGTTCTTC
TRBJ2-5,-,TRBV6-5,-,CASSYVRSDQETQYF,TGTGCCAGCAGTTACGTCCGGAGCGACCAAGAGACCCAGTACTTC
TRBJ2-2,-,TRBV4-1,-,CASSQVLRARTGELFF,TGCGCCAGCAGCCAAGTCCTGAGGGCTCGGACCGGGGAGCTGTTTTTT
TRBJ2-1,once,TRBV7-2,-,CASSLETSSYNEQFF,TGTGCCAGCAGCTTAGAGACTAGCTCCTACAATGAGCAGTTCTTC
TRBJ2-3,-,TRBV30,TRBD2,CAWSFSGGAADTQYF,TGTGCCTGGAGTTTTAGCGGGGGGGCCGCCGATACGCAGTATTTT
TRBJ2-5,-,TRBV18,TRBD2,CASSPRTSGETQYF,TGTGCCAGCTCACCACGAACTAGCGGAGAGACCCAGTACTTC
TRBJ2-3,-,TRBV5-6,TRBD2,CASSDAAGAAYTQYF,TGTGCCAGCAGCGACGCGGCGGGAGCGGCCTATACGCAGTATTTT